This TCR beta chain is drawn from a study of T cells in Graves' hyperthyroidism and ophthalmopathy. Overall study: Sampling of peripheral blood happened at initial diagnosis, prior to any treatment.

Broader study findings: Using 13 V-J features, a model discriminated ophthalmopathy from stable hyperthyroidism.

Isolation of PBMCs was performed on about 10 ml fresh peripheral blood. Concerning this clonotype itself: The antigen is undetermined.

From RNA transcripts, TCR beta CDR3 regions were amplified. First-round RT-PCR targeting the TCR CDR3 was performed with the HTBI primer set. Via MiXCR, TCRdb re-called the multiplex PCR reads, giving one row per CDR3 protein. Of around 420,000 distinct CDR3 sequences listed, roughly 13% are singletons. Trimming removed 4 bases from V and 8 bases from J; junction bases left unmatched: 12. Germline CDR1 and CDR2: LNHDA and SQIVND (reference sequence). CDR3 length: 16 residues. This sequence originates from a woman aged 18-29 years with Graves' hyperthyroidism. Sequencing was done on a sample of blood. V is TRBV19 and J is TRBJ2-1; 9 bases are a match to TRBD2. The CDR3 bases are TGTGCCAGTAGTAGTTTAGGGCGGGAGGGCCCCGATGAGCAGTTCTTC. Encoded protein: CASSSLGREGPDEQFF.